A single sample is the source of the 23 T cell receptor beta chains below, sequenced in a study of shared clonotypes between healthy human individuals. Method: immunoSEQ multiplex PCR; TCRdb's copy keeps in-frame clones and lacks some. The data contain 2 million to 2.5 million clones, just under 95% of them singletons. Material for sequencing was naive CD4+ T cells from PBMCs. Subset defined: CD45RA+ positively selected. These receptors all come from a young man in good health. Some clones in this sample may be carry-over from other donors' samples.

This rearrangement joins TRBV28 to TRBJ2-1; D unresolved. CDR3 length: 15 residues. CDR1 MDHEN and CDR2 SYDVKM come from the germline V gene. Trimming removed 6 bases from V and 4 bases from J, with 16 bases in between. The CDR3 here is CASSGVILGYNEQFF. In DNA form, the CDR3 reads TGTGCCAGCAGCGGAGTTATCCTGGGGTACAATGAGCAGTTCTTC.

A few counts support this clone. The same CDR3 is also encoded by other DNA sequences in this sample. This rearrangement joins TRBV5-1 to TRBJ1-3; the D gene is possibly TRBD1 (6 bases). From germline, CDR1 is SGHRS and CDR2 YFSETQ. V shed 3 bases and J shed 0 bases, with 10 bases lying between them. The CDR3 loop spans 15 amino acids. CDR3 DNA sequence: TGCGCCAGCAGCTCAGGACAGCTCTCTGGAAACACCATATATTTT. Its protein product is CASSSGQLSGNTIYF.

CDR3 bases: TGTGCCAGCAGTTCGGGACTGGCGCCCTACGAGCAGTACTTC. It codes for CASSSGLAPYEQYF. V is TRBV11-2 and J is TRBJ2-7, with D tentatively TRBD2 (6 bases). This CDR3 region has 14 residues. Germline V lookup: CDR1 SGHAT, CDR2 FQNNGV. The ends were cut back, 6 bases at V and 2 bases at J, with 14 bases in the middle.

The V and J genes are TRBV11-2 and TRBJ2-3, with 12 nucleotides matching TRBD2. The trim removed 1 base at V and 3 bases at J, leaving 8 bases unmatched. Germline V gives CDR1 SGHAT, CDR2 FQNNGV. CDR3 length: 18 residues. As DNA, the CDR3 is TGTGCCAGCAGCTTAGGTAGACTAGCGGGAGAAGGTACAGATACGCAGTATTTT. Protein sequence: CASSLGRLAGEGTDTQYF.

This sequence joins TRBV7-8 and TRBJ2-3; unclear D gene. The CDR3 extends over 13 amino acids. Germline CDR1 and CDR2: SGHVS and FQNEAQ. Trimming cost V 4 bases and J 3 bases, with 8 bases left between them. The CDR3 nucleotides are TGTGCCAGCAGCTCACAATGGACAGATACGCAGTATTTT. It translates to CASSSQWTDTQYF.

The sample holds one count of this clone. V and J are TRBV28 and TRBJ2-7; the D is unclear. Trimming removed 2 bases from V and 7 bases from J, with 18 bases in between. The CDR3 totals 15 residues. Germline-derived CDR1 and CDR2 are MDHEN and SYDVKM. This chain's CDR3 is CASSLTSGMSREQYF. CDR3 nucleotides: TGTGCCAGCAGTTTAACTTCTGGGATGTCGCGGGAGCAGTACTTC.

The chain is built from TRBV20-1 and TRBJ2-1; D tentatively fits TRBD1 or TRBD2 (5 bases each). Germline-derived CDR1 and CDR2 are DFQATT and SNEGSKA (reference sequence). The ends were cut back, 6 bases at V and 15 bases at J, with 18 bases in the middle. There are 11 residues in the CDR3. The CDR3 protein is CSAPLRDRVFF. The CDR3 DNA is TGCAGTGCCCCCCTCCGGGACCGCGTGTTCTTC.

The V call is TRBV5-1, the J call TRBJ1-1, with D maybe TRBD1 (5 bases). Trimming took 4 bases from V and 4 from J, leaving 14 bases between them. Germline V gives CDR1 SGHRS, CDR2 YFSETQ. This CDR3 contains 14 residues. The CDR3: CASSPSAGGTEAFF. Written as DNA, the CDR3 is TGCGCCAGCAGCCCTTCTGCGGGGGGCACTGAAGCTTTCTTT.

This clone has just a few counts. The rearrangement uses TRBV28 and TRBJ1-4; D is ambiguous. Trimming cost V 3 bases and J 11 bases, with 16 bases left between them. Germline-derived CDR1 and CDR2 are MDHEN and SYDVKM. This CDR3 spans 14 amino acids. The CDR3 loop reads CASSLSQSGGKLFF. CDR3 nucleotides: TGTGCCAGCAGTTTGAGTCAGTCGGGAGGGAAACTGTTTTTT.

The chain employs TRBV9 and TRBJ1-1; perhaps TRBD1 as D (5 bases). The V gene lost 2 bases and the J gene lost 10 bases, with 18 bases spanning the gap. The CDR3 totals 14 residues. The V gene's germline CDR1 is SGDLS and CDR2 YYNGEE. CDR3 DNA sequence: TGTGCCAGCAGCGTCGATGGGACTCCTTGGGGAGCTTTCTTT. It codes for CASSVDGTPWGAFF.

This sequence joins TRBV30 and TRBJ1-6; D uncertain. CDR1 and CDR2 from the germline V gene are GTSNPN and SVGIG (reference sequence). The CDR3 totals 14 residues. Trimming took off 3 bases at V and 3 bases at J, with 9 bases between the two ends. The CDR3 sequence is CAWRVGVYNSPLHF. For the CDR3, the DNA is TGTGCCTGGAGGGTGGGAGTCTATAATTCACCCCTCCACTTT.

The V and J genes are TRBV7-6 and TRBJ2-7; TRBD2 aligns across 7 bases. The junction had 7 bases not matched to a gene; V was cut back by 4 bases and J by 4 bases. The V gene's germline CDR1 is SGHVS and CDR2 FNYEAQ. The CDR3 has 14 amino acids. The CDR3 coding sequence is TGTGCCAGCAGCTCCCGGGACTATGAATACGAGCAGTACTTC. This codes for CASSSRDYEYEQYF. Using reference TRBV7-6 and TRBJ2-7 for the parts outside the CDR3, the full variable domain is GAGVSQSPRYKVTKRGQDVALRCDPISGHVSLYWYRQALGQGPEFLTYFNYEAQQDKSGLPNDRFSAERPEGSISTLTIQRTEQRDSAMYRCASSSRDYEYEQYFGPGTRLTVT.

This sequence joins TRBV2 and TRBJ1-2; 7 bases map to TRBD1. This CDR3 has 15 residues. Germline V gene data show CDR1 as SNHLY and CDR2 as FYNNEI. V lost 4 bases and J lost 6; bases outside the gene matches: 11. The CDR3: CASSVPRGRMDGYTF. The CDR3 region has the DNA TGTGCCAGCAGTGTACCTAGGGGGCGCATGGATGGCTACACCTTC.

The chain combines TRBV28 with TRBJ1-2; no firm D call. Germline CDR1 and CDR2: MDHEN and SYDVKM. V lost 0 bases to trimming and J lost 0 bases, with 11 bases between them. The CDR3 loop spans 16 amino acids. The CDR3 DNA reads as TGTGCCAGCAGTTTATGGGCCGCGGGGTCTAACTATGGCTACACCTTC. Its protein is CASSLWAAGSNYGYTF.

The chain recombines TRBV6-1 with TRBJ1-1; the match to TRBD1 covers 8 bases. Germline loops: CDR1 MNHNS, CDR2 SASEGT. Trimming cost V 5 bases and J 5 bases; bases outside gene matches: 7. CDR3 size: 14 residues. CDR3 coding DNA: TGTGCCAGCAGTTTGGACAGGGAAAGGACTGAAGCTTTCTTT. Amino acids: CASSLDRERTEAFF.

The V gene is TRBV28, the J gene TRBJ1-3, with D hard to call. Germline CDR1 MDHEN, CDR2 SYDVKM. The CDR3 consists of 15 residues. Between the trimmed V and J ends, which lost 4 bases and 0 bases, there was a span of 10 bases. The CDR3 DNA sequence: TGTGCCAGCAGTTCGGACGCTCGCTCTGGAAACACCATATATTTT. This sequence encodes CASSSDARSGNTIYF.

The genes are TRBV4-1 and TRBJ2-5; TRBD1 agrees at 8 bases. The CDR3 totals 18 residues. V was pared by 5 bases and J by 5 bases, with 19 bases of the junction left unmatched. CDR1 MGHRA and CDR2 YSYEKL come from the germline V gene. This CDR3 is CASSTRTPGQALGETQYF. In nucleotides, the CDR3 is TGCGCCAGCAGCACCCGGACACCGGGACAGGCCCTCGGGGAGACCCAGTACTTC.

The CDR3, as DNA: TGCGCCAGCAGTGATCCCCGGAGGAGCACAGATACGCAGTATTTT. Translated: CASSDPRRSTDTQYF. V is TRBV10-2 and J is TRBJ2-3, with a weak D call TRBD2 (5 bases). V dropped 3 bases and J dropped 0 bases, with 10 bases sitting between them. In germline, CDR1 is WSHSY, CDR2 SAAADI. The CDR3 extends over 15 amino acids.

The chain joins TRBV6-1 to TRBJ2-2, with TRBD1 matching 7 bases. CDR3 size: 12 residues. Per the germline V gene, CDR1 is MNHNS and CDR2 is SASEGT. J lost 6 bases, V lost 11 bases, and 6 bases had no gene match. CDR3 residues: CAGRRGPGELFF. CDR3 coding DNA: TGTGCCGGAAGAAGGGGGCCCGGGGAGCTGTTTTTT.

This chain links TRBV21-1 with TRBJ1-2. TRBV21-1 is a pseudogene. The CDR3 is 12 residues long. The CDR3 sequence: CASSKGVGSLSF. As DNA, the CDR3 is TGTGCCAGCAGCAAAGGTGTCGGGTCGCTCTCCTTC.

The rearrangement links TRBV7-2 to TRBJ2-2; D is perhaps TRBD2 (5 bases). The CDR3 is 16 amino acids. The germline V gene has CDR1 SGHTA and CDR2 FQGNSA. V was cut by 2 bases and J by 3 bases, with 13 bases left in between. The CDR3 is CASSLLGADYTGELFF. CDR3 coding DNA: TGTGCCAGCAGCTTACTCGGAGCGGATTACACCGGGGAGCTGTTTTTT. Full variable domain (outside the CDR3, taken from reference TRBV7-2 and TRBJ2-2): GAGVSQSPSNKVTEKGKDVELRCDPISGHTALYWYRQSLGQGLEFLIYFQGNSAPDKSGLPSDRFSAERTGGSVSTLTIQRTQQEDSAVYLCASSLLGADYTGELFFGEGSRLTVL.

V gene TRBV25-1 combines with J gene TRBJ2-3; 8 nucleotides agree with TRBD1. Germline V gene data show CDR1 as MGHDK and CDR2 as SYGVNS. This CDR3 region has 13 residues. The junction had 1 base not matched to a gene; V was cut back by 4 bases and J by 4 bases. This CDR3 is CASSGTGPDTQYF. The CDR3 DNA reads as TGTGCCAGCAGTGGGACAGGGCCAGATACGCAGTATTTT.

On this clone: The sample contains more than one DNA sequence encoding this CDR3. The chain couples TRBV9 to TRBJ2-5, with TRBD2 identical over 11 bases. The CDR3 has 17 amino acids. Unmatched junction bases numbered 8, after V lost 0 bases and J lost 4 bases. Germline CDR1 is SGDLS and CDR2 is YYNGEE. In nucleotides, the CDR3 is TGTGCCAGCAGCGTAGCTACGGGGCTAGCGGGAGGAGAGACCCAGTACTTC. Its protein is CASSVATGLAGGETQYF.